These 5 T cell receptor beta chains came from one sample sequenced in a study of cytomegalovirus exposure and HLA in healthy donors. Measured with immunoSEQ multiplex PCR; TCRdb has only the in-frame clones, and not every one. The data contain fewer than 350,000 clones, around 89% of them singletons. The specimen sequenced was PBMCs. The receptors stem from a woman aged 18-30 years in good health and CMV-seronegative.

The chain combines TRBV11-2 with TRBJ2-3; a weak D match, TRBD1 (5 bases). From germline, CDR1 is SGHAT and CDR2 FQNNGV. V was clipped by 2 bases and J by 1 base, with 13 bases between them. The CDR3 consists of 16 residues. CDR3 in DNA: TGTGCCAGCAGCTTATCTATAGGGGCCCGCACAGATACGCAGTATTTT. Its protein is CASSLSIGARTDTQYF. The whole variable domain, filled in from reference TRBV11-2 and TRBJ2-3, reads EAGVAQSPRYKIIEKRQSVAFWCNPISGHATLYWYQQILGQGPKLLIQFQNNGVVDDSQLPKDRFSAERLKGVDSTLKIQPAKLEDSAVYLCASSLSIGARTDTQYFGPGTRLTVL.

V and J are TRBV7-3 and TRBJ2-1; a possible D gene is TRBD2 (6 bases). CDR3 length: 13 residues. V was trimmed by 5 bases and J by 6 bases, leaving 11 bases between them. The germline CDR1 and CDR2 sequences are SGHTA and FQGTGA. The CDR3 DNA is TGTGCCAGCAGCCAGGGACTGGCCAATGAGCAGTTCTTC. Its translation: CASSQGLANEQFF. The complete variable domain, with remaining parts taken from reference TRBV7-3 and TRBJ2-1, reads GAGVSQTPSNKVTEKGKYVELRCDPISGHTALYWYRQSLGQGPEFLIYFQGTGAADDSGLPNDRFFAVRPEGSVSTLKIQRTERGDSAVYLCASSQGLANEQFFGPGTRLTVL.

V gene TRBV11-3 combines with J gene TRBJ2-5; D perhaps matches TRBD1 (6 bases). There are 15 residues in the CDR3. V dropped 4 bases and J dropped 1 base, with 13 bases sitting between them. The germline V gene has CDR1 SGHNT and CDR2 YENEEA. The CDR3 DNA reads as TGTGCCAGCAGCTCCGGGACAAGCGCCCAAGAGACCCAGTACTTC. It codes for CASSSGTSAQETQYF.

The rearrangement links TRBV7-9 to TRBJ1-2; unclear D gene. V lost 1 base to trimming and J lost 5 bases, with 14 bases between them. CDR3 size: 15 residues. Germline V CDR1 and CDR2: SEHNR, FQNEAQ (reference sequence). CDR3 DNA: TGTGCCAGCAGCTTAGACGCTAGACCCTTTTATGGCTACACCTTC. Protein sequence: CASSLDARPFYGYTF.

The chain joins TRBV19 to TRBJ1-2; 8 bases align to TRBD1. There are 18 residues in the CDR3. V dropped 7 bases and J dropped 0; count of bases not matched to a gene: 16. Germline V CDR1 and CDR2: LNHDA, SQIVND (reference sequence). The CDR3 coding sequence is TGTGCCAGTACCTCCAATACCGCGGACAGGGAAGCTAACTATGGCTACACCTTC. Amino acids: CASTSNTADREANYGYTF.